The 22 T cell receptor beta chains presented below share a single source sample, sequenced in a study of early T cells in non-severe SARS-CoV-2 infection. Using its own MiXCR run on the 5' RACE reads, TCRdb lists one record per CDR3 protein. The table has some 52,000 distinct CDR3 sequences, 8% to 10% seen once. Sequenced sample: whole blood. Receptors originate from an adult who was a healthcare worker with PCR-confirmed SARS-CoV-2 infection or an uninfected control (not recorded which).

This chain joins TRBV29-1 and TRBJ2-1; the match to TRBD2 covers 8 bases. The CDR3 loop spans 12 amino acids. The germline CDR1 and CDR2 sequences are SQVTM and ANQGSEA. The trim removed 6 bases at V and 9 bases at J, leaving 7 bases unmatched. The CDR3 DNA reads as TGCAGCGTCACCGGGACTAGGGGTGAGCAGTTCTTC. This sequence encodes CSVTGTRGEQFF.

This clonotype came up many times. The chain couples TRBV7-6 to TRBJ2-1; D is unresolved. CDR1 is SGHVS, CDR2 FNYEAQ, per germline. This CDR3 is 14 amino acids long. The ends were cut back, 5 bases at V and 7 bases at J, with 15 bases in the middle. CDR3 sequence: CASSSWPKRNEQFF. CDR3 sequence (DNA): TGTGCCAGCAGCAGCTGGCCCAAAAGGAATGAGCAGTTCTTC. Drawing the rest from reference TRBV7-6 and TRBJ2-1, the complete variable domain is GAGVSQSPRYKVTKRGQDVALRCDPISGHVSLYWYRQALGQGPEFLTYFNYEAQQDKSGLPNDRFSAERPEGSISTLTIQRTEQRDSAMYRCASSSWPKRNEQFFGPGTRLTVL.

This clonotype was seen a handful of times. The CDR3 nucleotides are TGTGCCAGCAGCTTAGTAGTCGAGTACGAGCAGTACTTC. Amino acid sequence: CASSLVVEYEQYF. The V gene is TRBV11-2, the J gene TRBJ2-7; D not resolved. This CDR3 is 13 amino acids long. CDR1 and CDR2 (germline): SGHAT, FQNNGV. V was clipped by 1 base and J by 4 bases, with 8 bases between them.

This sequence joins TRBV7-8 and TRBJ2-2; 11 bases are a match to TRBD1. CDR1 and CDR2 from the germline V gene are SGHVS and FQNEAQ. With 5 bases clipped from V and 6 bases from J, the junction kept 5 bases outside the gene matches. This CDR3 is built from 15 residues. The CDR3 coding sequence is TGTGCCAGCAGCCCCCGGGACAGGGGGTCCGGGGAGCTGTTTTTT. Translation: CASSPRDRGSGELFF.

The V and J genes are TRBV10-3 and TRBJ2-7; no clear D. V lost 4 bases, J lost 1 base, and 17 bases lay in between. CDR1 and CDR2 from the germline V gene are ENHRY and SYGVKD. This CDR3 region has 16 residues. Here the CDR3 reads CAISGSTVLLSYEQYF. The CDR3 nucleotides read TGTGCCATCAGTGGGTCGACGGTGCTCTTATCCTACGAGCAGTACTTC.

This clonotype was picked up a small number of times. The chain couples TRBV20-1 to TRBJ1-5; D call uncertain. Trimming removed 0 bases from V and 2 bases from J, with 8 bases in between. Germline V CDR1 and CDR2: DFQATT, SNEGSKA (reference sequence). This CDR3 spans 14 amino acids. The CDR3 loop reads CSARDSRRNQPQHF. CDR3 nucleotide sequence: TGCAGTGCTAGAGATTCCAGGCGCAATCAGCCCCAGCATTTT.

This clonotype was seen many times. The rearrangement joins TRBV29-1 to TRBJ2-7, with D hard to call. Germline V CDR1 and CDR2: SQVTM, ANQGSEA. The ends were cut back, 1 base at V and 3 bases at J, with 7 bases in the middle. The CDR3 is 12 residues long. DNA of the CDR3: TGCAGCGTTGAAGGTAGGGACTACGAGCAGTACTTC. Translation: CSVEGRDYEQYF.

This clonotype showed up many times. The CDR3: CASSPGGGDEQFF. CDR3 DNA: TGTGCCAGCTCACCGGGAGGAGGCGATGAGCAGTTCTTC. The chain links TRBV18 to TRBJ2-1; perhaps TRBD2 as D (6 bases). Germline V gene data show CDR1 as KGHSH and CDR2 as LQKENI. Trimming stripped 3 bases from V and 8 bases from J, with 11 bases between. CDR3 length equals 13 residues.

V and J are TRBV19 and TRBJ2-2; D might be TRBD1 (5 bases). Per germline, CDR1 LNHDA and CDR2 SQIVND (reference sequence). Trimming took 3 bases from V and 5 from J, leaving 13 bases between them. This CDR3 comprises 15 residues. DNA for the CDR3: TGTGCCAGTAGTATCCCCCGGACACAGACCGGGGAGCTGTTTTTT. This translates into CASSIPRTQTGELFF. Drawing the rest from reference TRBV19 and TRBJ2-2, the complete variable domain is DGGITQSPKYLFRKEGQNVTLSCEQNLNHDAMYWYRQDPGQGLRLIYYSQIVNDFQKGDIAEGYSVSREKKESFPLTVTSAQKNPTAFYLCASSIPRTQTGELFFGEGSRLTVL.

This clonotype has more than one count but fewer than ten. CDR3 sequence: CATSDRVNGYTF. The CDR3 nucleotides read TGTGCCACCAGTGACAGGGTGAATGGCTACACCTTC. The chain recombines TRBV24-1 with TRBJ1-2, with a tentative D call TRBD1 (5 bases). CDR3 length equals 12 residues. Germline CDR1 reads KGHDR; CDR2 reads SFDVKD. V was clipped by 4 bases and J by 6 bases, with 8 bases between them.

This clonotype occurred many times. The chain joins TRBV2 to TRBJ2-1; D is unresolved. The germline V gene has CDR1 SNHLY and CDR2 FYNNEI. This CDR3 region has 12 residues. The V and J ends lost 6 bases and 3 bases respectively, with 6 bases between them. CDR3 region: CASSTGYNEQFF. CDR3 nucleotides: TGTGCCAGCAGCACGGGCTACAATGAGCAGTTCTTC.

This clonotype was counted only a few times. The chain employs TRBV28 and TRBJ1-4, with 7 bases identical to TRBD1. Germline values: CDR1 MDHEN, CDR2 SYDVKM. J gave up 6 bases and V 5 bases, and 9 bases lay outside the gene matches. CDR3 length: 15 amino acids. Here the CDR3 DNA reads TGTGCCAGCAGTCGCCACAGGGGTACGGATGAAAAACTGTTTTTT. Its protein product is CASSRHRGTDEKLFF.

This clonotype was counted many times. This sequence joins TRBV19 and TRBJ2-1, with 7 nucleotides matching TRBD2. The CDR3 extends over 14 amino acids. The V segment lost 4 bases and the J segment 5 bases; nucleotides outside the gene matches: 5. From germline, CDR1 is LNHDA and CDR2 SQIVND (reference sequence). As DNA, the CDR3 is TGTGCCAGTAGTAGGACTAGGATTAACAATGAGCAGTTCTTC. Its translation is CASSRTRINNEQFF.

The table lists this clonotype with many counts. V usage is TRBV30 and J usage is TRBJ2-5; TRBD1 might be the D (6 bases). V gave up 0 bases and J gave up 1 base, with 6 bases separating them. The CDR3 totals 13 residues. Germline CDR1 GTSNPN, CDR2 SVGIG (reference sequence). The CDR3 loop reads CAWSVDSQETQYF. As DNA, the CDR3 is TGTGCCTGGAGTGTGGACAGCCAAGAGACCCAGTACTTC.

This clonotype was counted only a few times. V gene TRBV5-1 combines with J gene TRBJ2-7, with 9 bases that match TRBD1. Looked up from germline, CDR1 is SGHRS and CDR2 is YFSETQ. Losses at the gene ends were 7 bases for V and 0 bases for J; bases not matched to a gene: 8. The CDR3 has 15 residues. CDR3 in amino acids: CASGTGTGSSYEQYF. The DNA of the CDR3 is TGCGCCAGCGGGACCGGGACAGGGTCCTCCTACGAGCAGTACTTC.

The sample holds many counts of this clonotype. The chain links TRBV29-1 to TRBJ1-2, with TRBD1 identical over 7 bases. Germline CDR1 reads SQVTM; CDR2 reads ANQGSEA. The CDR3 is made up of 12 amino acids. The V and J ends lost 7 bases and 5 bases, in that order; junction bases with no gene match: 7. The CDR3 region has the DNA TGCAGCGGGCGAGAGGGGGCTTATGGCTACACCTTC. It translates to CSGREGAYGYTF.

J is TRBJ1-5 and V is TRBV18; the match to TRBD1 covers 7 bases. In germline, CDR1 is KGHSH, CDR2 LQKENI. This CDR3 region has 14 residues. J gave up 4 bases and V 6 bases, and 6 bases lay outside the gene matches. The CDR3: CASSAGQANQPQHF. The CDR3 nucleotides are TGTGCCAGCTCCGCAGGACAGGCAAATCAGCCCCAGCATTTT.

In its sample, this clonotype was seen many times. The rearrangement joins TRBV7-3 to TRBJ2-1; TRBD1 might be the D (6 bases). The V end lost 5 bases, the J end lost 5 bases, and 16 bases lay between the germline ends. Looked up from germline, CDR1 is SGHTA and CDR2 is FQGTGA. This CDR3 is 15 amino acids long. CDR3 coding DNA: TGTGCCAGCAGCCTTACAGGGTTCGGGGACAATGAGCAGTTCTTC. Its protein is CASSLTGFGDNEQFF.

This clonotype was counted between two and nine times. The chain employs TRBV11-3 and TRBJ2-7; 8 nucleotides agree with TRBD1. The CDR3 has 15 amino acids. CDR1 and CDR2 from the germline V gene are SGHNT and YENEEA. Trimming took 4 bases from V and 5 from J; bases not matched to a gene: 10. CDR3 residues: CASSSTGQGVHEQYF. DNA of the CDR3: TGTGCCAGCAGCTCAACAGGACAGGGTGTTCACGAGCAGTACTTC.

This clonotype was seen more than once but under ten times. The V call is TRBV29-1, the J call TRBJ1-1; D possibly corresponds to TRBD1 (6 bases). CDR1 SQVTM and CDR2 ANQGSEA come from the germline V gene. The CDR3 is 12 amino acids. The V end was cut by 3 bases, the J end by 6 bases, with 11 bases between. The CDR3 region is CSVDEGGSEAFF. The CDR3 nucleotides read TGCAGCGTTGATGAGGGGGGGTCTGAAGCTTTCTTT.

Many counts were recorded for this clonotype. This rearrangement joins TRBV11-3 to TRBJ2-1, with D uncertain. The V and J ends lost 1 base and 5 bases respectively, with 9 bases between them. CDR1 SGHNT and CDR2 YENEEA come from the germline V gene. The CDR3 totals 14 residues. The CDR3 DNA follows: TGTGCCAGCAGCTTAGGCAGGCAGAACAATGAGCAGTTCTTC. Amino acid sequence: CASSLGRQNNEQFF.

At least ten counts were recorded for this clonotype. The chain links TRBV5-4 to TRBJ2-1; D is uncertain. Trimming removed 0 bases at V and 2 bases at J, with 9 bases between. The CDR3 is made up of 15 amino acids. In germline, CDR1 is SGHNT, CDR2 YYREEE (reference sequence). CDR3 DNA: TGTGCCAGCAGCTTGGGAAACACCGCCTACAATGAGCAGTTCTTC. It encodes CASSLGNTAYNEQFF.